A single sample is the source of the 4 T cell receptor beta chains below, sequenced in a study of blood T cells in healthy people across ages. For the second PCR, which ran for about 7 to 11 cycles, a sample-barcoded 5' primer and a J-beta primer mix were used. TCRdb reprocessed the 5' RACE reads with MiXCR, giving one entry per CDR3 protein. The sample consists of around 1,900,000 distinct CDR3 sequences, roughly two fifths of them appearing once. Sample: blood. All receptors come from a human donor in good health.

This clonotype was picked up many times. The chain is built from TRBV7-2 and TRBJ2-3; no clear D gene. Germline values: CDR1 SGHTA, CDR2 FQGNSA. V was trimmed by 1 base and J by 2 bases, leaving 7 bases between them. This CDR3 is built from 14 residues. The CDR3 DNA reads as TGTGCCAGCAGCTTAGACGGAAACACAGATACGCAGTATTTT. Translated: CASSLDGNTDTQYF.

V gene TRBV11-1 combines with J gene TRBJ2-7; TRBD1 might be the D (5 bases). Germline V gives CDR1 SGHAT, CDR2 FQDESV (reference sequence). The germline V and J ends were trimmed by 5 bases and 6 bases, with 17 bases remaining between them. The CDR3 length is 14 residues. The DNA for the CDR3 is TGTGCCAGCAGCCTACGGGCAGGGCTTGGCGAGCAGTACTTC. Its translation is CASSLRAGLGEQYF.

This clonotype has just a few counts. The junction departs from germline at one end; a sequencing error may be responsible. This chain connects TRBV29-1 to TRBJ2-3; the D gene is possibly TRBD1 (6 bases). The CDR3 sequence is 14 residues long. In germline, CDR1 is SQVTM, CDR2 ANQGSEA. The DNA for the CDR3 is TGCAGCGTAAATCGTTTCAGGGGCACAGGTACGCAGTATTTT. Amino acids: CSVNRFRGTGTQYF.

V gene TRBV2 combines with J gene TRBJ1-1, with 7 bases matching TRBD1. Germline-derived CDR1 and CDR2 are SNHLY and FYNNEI. The CDR3 totals 15 residues. After removal of 6 bases from V and 10 bases from J, the junction contained 17 bases not matched to a gene. The CDR3 nucleotides are TGTGCCAGCAGCCGGACTGGACAGGAGCCCATCGGAGCTTTCTTT. Protein: CASSRTGQEPIGAFF.